Below, 2 T cell receptor beta chains from the same sample are listed, as sequenced in a study of circulating and synovial CD4+ cells in juvenile arthritis. The method was immunoSEQ multiplex PCR; TCRdb's version includes in-frame clones alone and lacks a portion of them. The table includes tens of thousands of clones, roughly 96% detected once. Sequencing used CD4+ T cells from blood. These receptor sequences come from a human donor with juvenile idiopathic arthritis.

This chain uses TRBV5-1 with TRBJ2-3; D perhaps matches TRBD2 (5 bases). This CDR3 region has 15 residues. Trimming removed 7 bases from V and 1 base from J, with 16 bases in between. The germline CDR1 and CDR2 sequences are SGHRS and YFSETQ. CDR3: CASRRRSGGTDTQYF. The CDR3 bases are TGCGCCAGCCGGAGGAGGAGCGGAGGCACAGATACGCAGTATTTT. Full variable domain (remainder filled in from reference TRBV5-1 and TRBJ2-3): KAGVTQTPRYLIKTRGQQVTLSCSPISGHRSVSWYQQTPGQGLQFLFEYFSETQRNKGNFPGRFSGRQFSNSRSEMNVSTLELGDSALYLCASRRRSGGTDTQYFGPGTRLTVL.

The CDR3 protein is CASSAPRRANVLTF. DNA for the CDR3: TGTGCCAGCAGCGCCCCTCGTCGGGCCAACGTCCTGACTTTC. The V call is TRBV9, the J call TRBJ2-6, with no clear D. The CDR3 spans 14 residues. With 3 bases removed from V and 5 bases from J, the gap between germline ends came to 9 bases. Germline V CDR1 and CDR2: SGDLS, YYNGEE.